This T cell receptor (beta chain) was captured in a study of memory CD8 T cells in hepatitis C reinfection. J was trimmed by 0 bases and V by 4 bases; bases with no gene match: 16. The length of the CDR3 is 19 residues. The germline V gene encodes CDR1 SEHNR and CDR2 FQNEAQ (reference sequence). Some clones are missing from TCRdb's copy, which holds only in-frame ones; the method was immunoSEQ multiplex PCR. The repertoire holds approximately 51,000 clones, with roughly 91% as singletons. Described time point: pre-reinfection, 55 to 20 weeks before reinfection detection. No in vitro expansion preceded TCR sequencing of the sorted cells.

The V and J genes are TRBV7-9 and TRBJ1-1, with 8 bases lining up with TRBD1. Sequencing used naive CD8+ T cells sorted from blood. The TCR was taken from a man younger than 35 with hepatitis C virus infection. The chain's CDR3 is CASSSPLGGQAFMNTEAFF. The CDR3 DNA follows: TGTGCCAGCAGCTCTCCCCTCGGGGGACAGGCCTTCATGAACACTGAAGCTTTCTTT.